This TCR beta chain was sequenced in a study of beta chain features in type 1 diabetes. cDNA synthesis used the whole RNA isolate, giving expressed TCRB sequences. Clones were read by immunoSEQ multiplex PCR, and TCRdb kept only the in-frame ones, dropping some. In the table there are fewer than 650,000 clones, around a sixth of which are singletons. Study results and caveats: The influence of HLA type on TCRB rearrangement stayed undetermined. Insertions were fewer and deletions more numerous at VDJ junctions in type 1 diabetes patients. Over-representation of high TCR-expressing cells was a possible consequence of cDNA sequencing.

A word on this clone: Its cognate antigen is unknown.

V dropped 7 bases and J dropped 1; count of bases not matched to a gene: 6. The CDR3 has 15 residues. Germline values: CDR1 SEHNR, CDR2 FQNEAQ (reference sequence). The sequence came from a man younger than 30 in good health. The sample was naive CD4+ T cells from blood. The chain is built from TRBV7-9 and TRBJ2-1; 8 nucleotides line up with TRBD1. CDR3 bases: TGTGCCAGCACCCGGACAGGGTGGTCCTACAATGAGCAGTTCTTC. Its protein product is CASTRTGWSYNEQFF.